These 14 T cell receptor beta chains share one sample of origin, sequenced in a study of identical twins. TCRdb re-called the 5' RACE reads with MiXCR, one entry per CDR3 protein. Found here are nearly 200,000 distinct CDR3 sequences, 15% of them singletons; the top ten hold 35% to 45%. This sample was shared with a second study, whose subject was T cells expressing NK-cell markers.

Sequenced: CD8+ T cells sorted from blood. These receptors came from a young woman in good health.

This clonotype has a handful of counts. The genes are TRBV7-9 and TRBJ2-2, with 7 bases matching TRBD1. The CDR3 contains 16 residues. The trim removed 3 bases at V and 1 base at J, leaving 5 bases unmatched. The V gene's germline CDR1 is SEHNR and CDR2 FQNEAQ (reference sequence). The DNA for the CDR3 is TGTGCCAGCAGCTTCACAGGGGCACTGAACACCGGGGAGCTGTTTTTT. Residues: CASSFTGALNTGELFF.

The CDR3 nucleotides are TGTGCCATCAGTGAGTTTCCTCCGACAGGGCGGCCCCTCCACTTT. The encoded protein is CAISEFPPTGRPLHF. The J gene is TRBJ1-6, the V gene TRBV10-3; TRBD1 aligns across 7 bases. The length of the CDR3 is 15 residues. The V and J ends lost 1 base and 13 bases, in that order; junction bases with no gene match: 10. CDR1 is ENHRY, CDR2 SYGVKD, per germline.

This clonotype was seen repeatedly, ten times or more. V usage is TRBV12-3 or TRBV12-4 and J usage is TRBJ2-2, with D hard to call. Trimming left V 5 bases short and J 6 bases short, with 4 bases between. This CDR3 is built from 11 residues. CDR3 DNA sequence: TGTGCCAGCAGTGCCCCCGGGGAGCTGTTTTTT. It codes for CASSAPGELFF.

This clonotype was picked up a small number of times. The rearrangement links TRBV5-1 to TRBJ2-2, with a possible D match to TRBD2 (6 bases). Trimming cost V 6 bases and J 5 bases, with 26 bases left between them. The CDR3 totals 18 residues. Germline V gene lookup returns CDR1 SGHRS and CDR2 YFSETQ. The CDR3, as DNA: TGCGCCAGCACGTCCAGCGGAATATCAATTCGGGGGACCGGGGAGCTGTTTTTT. Translation gives CASTSSGISIRGTGELFF.

The chain couples TRBV9 to TRBJ2-3, with 9 bases that match TRBD1. The CDR3 is 15 residues long. Germline V lookup: CDR1 SGDLS, CDR2 YYNGEE. With 4 bases clipped from V and 4 bases from J, the junction kept 7 bases outside the gene matches. The CDR3: CASSPRDRVPDTQYF. DNA of the CDR3: TGTGCCAGCAGCCCCCGGGACAGGGTACCAGATACGCAGTATTTT.

This chain links TRBV5-6 with TRBJ1-5, with D possibly TRBD1 on 6 matching bases. From germline, CDR1 is SGHDT and CDR2 YYEEEE. V was shortened by 3 bases and J by 8 bases, with 9 bases between the two germline ends. This CDR3 region has 12 residues. The CDR3 loop is CASSSRGKPQHF. The CDR3 DNA sequence: TGTGCCAGCAGCTCGAGGGGGAAGCCCCAGCATTTT. Full variable domain (missing parts from reference TRBV5-6 and TRBJ1-5): DAGVTQSPTHLIKTRGQQVTLRCSPKSGHDTVSWYQQALGQGPQFIFQYYEEEERQRGNFPDRFSGHQFPNYSSELNVNALLLGDSALYLCASSSRGKPQHFGDGTRLSIL.

This clonotype was found a few times. The rearrangement uses TRBV12-3 or TRBV12-4 and TRBJ2-1; D may be TRBD1 or TRBD2 (5 bases each). V was pared by 3 bases and J by 3 bases, with 9 bases between. The length of the CDR3 is 14 residues. CDR3 in amino acids: CASSFRDGYNEQFF. CDR3 sequence (DNA): TGTGCCAGCAGTTTCAGGGACGGCTACAATGAGCAGTTCTTC.

This clonotype was seen more than once but under ten times. The chain uses TRBV27 and TRBJ2-1; TRBD2 agrees at 12 bases. The CDR3 spans 13 residues. The ends lost 5 bases at V and 12 bases at J; junction bases unmatched: 5. CDR1 MNHEY and CDR2 SMNVEV come from the germline V gene (reference sequence). In nucleotides, the CDR3 is TGTGCCAGCAGTGGACTAGCGGGGAGCTGGCAGTTCTTC. This sequence encodes CASSGLAGSWQFF.

This clonotype has a handful of counts. This is likely a read error, given that the CDR3 carries no conserved phenylalanine or tryptophan at its end. The rearrangement uses TRBV6-2 or TRBV6-3 and TRBJ2-7; D not resolved. There are 16 residues in the CDR3. V lost 4 bases, J lost 3 bases, and 19 bases lay in between. Germline-derived CDR1 and CDR2 are MNHEY and SVGEGT. CDR3 sequence (DNA): TGTGCCAGCAGTTCCCTACTCGGTCCTAACAACTACGAGCAGTACTCC. Its translation: CASSSLLGPNNYEQYS.

The rearrangement links TRBV29-1 to TRBJ2-1, with 13 bases matching TRBD2. Trimming cost V 3 bases and J 5 bases; bases outside gene matches: 22. CDR3 size: 21 residues. Germline loops: CDR1 SQVTM, CDR2 ANQGSEA. CDR3 loop: CSVDIFRGGLAGTLRDNEQFF. In nucleotides, the CDR3 is TGCAGCGTTGATATTTTTCGGGGGGGACTAGCGGGAACCCTGCGTGACAATGAGCAGTTCTTC.

This clonotype turned up a few times. V is TRBV12-3 or TRBV12-4 and J is TRBJ1-2; D is undetermined. Trimming left V 8 bases short and J 7 bases short, with 23 bases between. The CDR3 length is 15 residues. CDR3 nucleotides: TGTGCCAGCCGAGGTCAGTCTCTCGCCTGGGGTGGCTACACCTTC. It yields the protein CASRGQSLAWGGYTF.

The chain links TRBV12-3 or TRBV12-4 to TRBJ2-1; D call uncertain. Trimming pared 3 bases from V and 5 bases from J, leaving 8 bases between. The CDR3 spans 13 residues. CDR3 amino acids: CASSFVRNNEQFF. The CDR3 region has the DNA TGTGCCAGCAGTTTTGTTAGAAACAATGAGCAGTTCTTC.

A few counts support this clonotype. The chain couples TRBV12-3 or TRBV12-4 to TRBJ2-1, with 10 nucleotides matching TRBD2. This CDR3 has 18 residues. Unmatched junction bases numbered 20, after V lost 6 bases and J lost 9 bases. CDR3 sequence (DNA): TGTGCCAGCAGCAAACCCGTTCTCTTAGCGGGAGGTCGGGGTGAGCAGTTCTTC. Translating it yields CASSKPVLLAGGRGEQFF.

A few counts support this clonotype. V usage is TRBV5-4 and J usage is TRBJ2-1; D is unclear. The V end was cut by 2 bases, the J end by 5 bases, with 8 bases between. The CDR3 is 13 amino acids. Looked up from germline, CDR1 is SGHNT and CDR2 is YYREEE (reference sequence). The CDR3 protein is CASSFAGDNEQFF. CDR3 in DNA: TGTGCCAGCAGCTTTGCCGGAGACAATGAGCAGTTCTTC.